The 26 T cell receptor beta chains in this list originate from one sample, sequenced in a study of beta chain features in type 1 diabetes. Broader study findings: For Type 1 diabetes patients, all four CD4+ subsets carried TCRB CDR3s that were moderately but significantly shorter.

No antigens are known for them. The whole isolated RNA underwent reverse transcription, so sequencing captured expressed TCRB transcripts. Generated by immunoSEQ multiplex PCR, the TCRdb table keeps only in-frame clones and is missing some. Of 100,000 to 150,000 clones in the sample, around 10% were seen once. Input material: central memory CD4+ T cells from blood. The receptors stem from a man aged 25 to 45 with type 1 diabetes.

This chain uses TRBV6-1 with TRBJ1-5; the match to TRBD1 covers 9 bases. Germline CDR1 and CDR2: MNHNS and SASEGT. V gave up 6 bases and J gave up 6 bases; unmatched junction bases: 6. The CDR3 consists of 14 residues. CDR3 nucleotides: TGTGCCAGCAGCACACCGGGACAGGGTCAGCCCCAGCATTTT. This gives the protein CASSTPGQGQPQHF.

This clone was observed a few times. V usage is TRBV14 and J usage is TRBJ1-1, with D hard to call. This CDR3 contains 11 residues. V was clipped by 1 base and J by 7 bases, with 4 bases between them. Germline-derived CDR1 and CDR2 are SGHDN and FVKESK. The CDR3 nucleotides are TGTGCCAGCAGCCAAGGTCATGAAGCTTTCTTT. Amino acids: CASSQGHEAFF.

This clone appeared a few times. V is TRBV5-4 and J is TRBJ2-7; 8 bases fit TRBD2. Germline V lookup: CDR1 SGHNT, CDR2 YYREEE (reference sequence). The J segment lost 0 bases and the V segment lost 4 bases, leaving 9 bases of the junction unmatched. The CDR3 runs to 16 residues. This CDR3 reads CASSPTAGGLSYEQYF. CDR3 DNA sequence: TGTGCCAGCAGCCCCACTGCGGGGGGCCTCTCCTACGAGCAGTACTTC.

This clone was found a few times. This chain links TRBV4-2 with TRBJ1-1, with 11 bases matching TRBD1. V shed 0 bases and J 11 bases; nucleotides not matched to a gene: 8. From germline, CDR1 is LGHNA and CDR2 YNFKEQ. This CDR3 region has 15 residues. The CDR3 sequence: CASSQEEGQGATAFF. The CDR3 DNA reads TGTGCCAGCAGCCAAGAAGAAGGACAGGGGGCGACGGCTTTCTTT.

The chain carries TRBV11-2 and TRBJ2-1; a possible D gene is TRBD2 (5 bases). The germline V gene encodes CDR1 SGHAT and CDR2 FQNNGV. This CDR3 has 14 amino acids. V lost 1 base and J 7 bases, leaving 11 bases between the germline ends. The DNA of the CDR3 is TGTGCCAGCAGCTTAGTCAGAGGGCATAATGAGCAGTTCTTC. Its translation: CASSLVRGHNEQFF.

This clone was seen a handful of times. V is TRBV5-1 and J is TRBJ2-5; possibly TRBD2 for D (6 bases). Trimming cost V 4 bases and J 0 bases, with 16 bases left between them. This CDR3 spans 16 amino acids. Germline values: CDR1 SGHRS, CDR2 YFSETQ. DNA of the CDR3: TGCGCCAGCAGCGTAAACCCGGGCGGGGACCAAGAGACCCAGTACTTC. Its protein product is CASSVNPGGDQETQYF.

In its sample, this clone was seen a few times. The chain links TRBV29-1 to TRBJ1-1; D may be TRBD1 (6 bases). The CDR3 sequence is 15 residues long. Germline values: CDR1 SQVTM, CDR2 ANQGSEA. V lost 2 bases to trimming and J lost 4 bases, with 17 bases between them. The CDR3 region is CSVETPAGGFTEAFF. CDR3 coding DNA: TGCAGCGTTGAAACACCCGCGGGGGGCTTCACTGAAGCTTTCTTT.

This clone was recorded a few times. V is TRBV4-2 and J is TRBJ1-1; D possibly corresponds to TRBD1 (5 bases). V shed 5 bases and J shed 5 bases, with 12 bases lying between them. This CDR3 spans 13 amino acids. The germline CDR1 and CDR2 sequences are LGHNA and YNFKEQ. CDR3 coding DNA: TGTGCCAGCAGCGAAACCCCAGGGACTGAAGCTTTCTTT. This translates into CASSETPGTEAFF.

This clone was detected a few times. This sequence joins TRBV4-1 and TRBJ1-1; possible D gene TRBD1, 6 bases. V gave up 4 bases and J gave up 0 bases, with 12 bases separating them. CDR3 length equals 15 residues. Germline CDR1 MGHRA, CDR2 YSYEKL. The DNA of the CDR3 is TGCGCCAGCAGCCGCCCACAGGGTATGAACACTGAAGCTTTCTTT. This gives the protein CASSRPQGMNTEAFF.

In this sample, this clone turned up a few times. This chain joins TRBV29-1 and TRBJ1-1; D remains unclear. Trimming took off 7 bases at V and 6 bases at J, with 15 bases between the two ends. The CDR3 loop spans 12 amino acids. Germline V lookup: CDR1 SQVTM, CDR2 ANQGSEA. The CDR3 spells CSAYTEFAEAFF. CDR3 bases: TGCAGCGCTTACACAGAGTTTGCTGAAGCTTTCTTT.

CDR3 in amino acids: CASSQSGPYSYEQYF. The CDR3 bases are TGTGCCAGCAGCCAATCGGGGCCCTACAGCTACGAGCAGTACTTC. The chain joins TRBV16 to TRBJ2-7; possible D gene TRBD1, 5 bases. Germline CDR1 reads KGHSY; CDR2 reads FQNENV. The CDR3 length is 15 residues. Trimming pared 0 bases from V and 3 bases from J, leaving 12 bases between.

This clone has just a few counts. The CDR3 reads CASSLTGSEAFF. CDR3 sequence (DNA): TGCGCCAGCAGTTTGACAGGCTCTGAAGCTTTCTTT. The chain carries TRBV4-1 and TRBJ1-1; a possible D gene is TRBD1 (6 bases). Germline V lookup: CDR1 MGHRA, CDR2 YSYEKL. Trimming stripped 6 bases from V and 6 bases from J, with 11 bases between. The CDR3 consists of 12 residues.

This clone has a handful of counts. CDR3 nucleotides: TGTGCCAGCAACACAGGCGGCGGCTACACCTTC. The encoded protein is CASNTGGGYTF. V usage is TRBV2 and J usage is TRBJ1-2; TRBD1 might be the D (5 bases). V lost 7 bases and J lost 8, with 11 bases in between. There are 11 residues in the CDR3. The germline gives CDR1 SNHLY, CDR2 FYNNEI.

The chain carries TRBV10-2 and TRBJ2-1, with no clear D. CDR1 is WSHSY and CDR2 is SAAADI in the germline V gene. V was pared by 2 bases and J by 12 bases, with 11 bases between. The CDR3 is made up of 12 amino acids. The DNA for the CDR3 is TGCGCCAGCAGTGAGACTGCGGCGAGGCAGTTCTTC. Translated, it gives CASSETAARQFF.

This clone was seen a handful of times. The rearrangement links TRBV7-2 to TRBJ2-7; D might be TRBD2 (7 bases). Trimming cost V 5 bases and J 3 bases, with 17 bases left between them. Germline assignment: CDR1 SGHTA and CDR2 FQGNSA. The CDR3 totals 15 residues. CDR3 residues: CASSRTGGYYYEQYF. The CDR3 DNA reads TGTGCCAGCAGCCGAACGGGGGGCTATTACTACGAGCAGTACTTC.

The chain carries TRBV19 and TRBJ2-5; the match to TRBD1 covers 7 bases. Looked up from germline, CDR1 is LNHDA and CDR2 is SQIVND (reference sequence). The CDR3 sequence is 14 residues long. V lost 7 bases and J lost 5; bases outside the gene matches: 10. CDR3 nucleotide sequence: TGTGCCAGTAAGACAGGGTCTTCCACCGAGACCCAGTACTTC. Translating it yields CASKTGSSTETQYF.

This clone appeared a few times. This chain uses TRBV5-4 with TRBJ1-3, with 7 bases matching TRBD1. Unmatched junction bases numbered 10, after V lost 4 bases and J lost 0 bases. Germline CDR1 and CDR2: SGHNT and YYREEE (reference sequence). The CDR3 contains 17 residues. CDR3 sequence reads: CASSPPQGEYSGNTIYF. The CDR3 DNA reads TGTGCCAGCAGCCCGCCTCAGGGGGAATACTCTGGAAACACCATATATTTT.

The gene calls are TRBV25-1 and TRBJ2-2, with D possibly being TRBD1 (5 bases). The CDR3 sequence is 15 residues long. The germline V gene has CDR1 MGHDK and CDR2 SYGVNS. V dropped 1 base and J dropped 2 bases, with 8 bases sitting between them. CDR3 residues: CASSEWGGNTGELFF. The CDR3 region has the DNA TGTGCCAGCAGTGAATGGGGCGGAAACACCGGGGAGCTGTTTTTT. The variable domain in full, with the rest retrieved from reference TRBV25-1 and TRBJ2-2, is EADIYQTPRYLVIGTGKKITLECSQTMGHDKMYWYQQDPGMELHLIHYSYGVNSTEKGDLSSESTVSRIRTEHFPLTLESARPSHTSQYLCASSEWGGNTGELFFGEGSRLTVL.

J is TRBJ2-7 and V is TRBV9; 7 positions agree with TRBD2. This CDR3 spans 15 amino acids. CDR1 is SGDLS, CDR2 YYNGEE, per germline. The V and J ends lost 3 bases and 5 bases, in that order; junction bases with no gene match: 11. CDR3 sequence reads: CASSDGRRSVHEQYF. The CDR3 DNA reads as TGTGCCAGCAGCGACGGGAGGCGAAGCGTACACGAGCAGTACTTC.

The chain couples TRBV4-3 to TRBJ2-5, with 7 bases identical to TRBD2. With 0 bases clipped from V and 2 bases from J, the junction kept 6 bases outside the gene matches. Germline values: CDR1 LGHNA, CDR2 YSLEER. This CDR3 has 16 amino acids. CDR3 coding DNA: TGCGCCAGCAGCCAAGAACTTGCGGGAGCACAAGAGACCCAGTACTTC. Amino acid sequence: CASSQELAGAQETQYF.

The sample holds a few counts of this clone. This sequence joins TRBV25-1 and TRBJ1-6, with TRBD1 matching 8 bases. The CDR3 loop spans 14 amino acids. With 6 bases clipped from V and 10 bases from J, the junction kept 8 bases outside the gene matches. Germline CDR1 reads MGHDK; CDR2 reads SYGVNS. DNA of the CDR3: TGTGCCAGCAGATCACAGGGGGGGGGCTCACCCCTCCACTTT. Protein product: CASRSQGGGSPLHF.

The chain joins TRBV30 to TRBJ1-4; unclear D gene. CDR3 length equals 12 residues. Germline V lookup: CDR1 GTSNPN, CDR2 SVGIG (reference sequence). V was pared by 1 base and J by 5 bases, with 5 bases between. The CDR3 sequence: CAWSGGNEKLFF. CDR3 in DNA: TGTGCCTGGAGTGGCGGCAATGAAAAACTGTTTTTT. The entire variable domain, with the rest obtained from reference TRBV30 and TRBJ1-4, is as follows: SQTIHQWPATLVQPVGSPLSLECTVEGTSNPNLYWYRQAAGRGLQLLFYSVGIGQISSEVPQNLSASRPQDRQFILSSKKLLLSDSGFYLCAWSGGNEKLFFGSGTQLSVL.

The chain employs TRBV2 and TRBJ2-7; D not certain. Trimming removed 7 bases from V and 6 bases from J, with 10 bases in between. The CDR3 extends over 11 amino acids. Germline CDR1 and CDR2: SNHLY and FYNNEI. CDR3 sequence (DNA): TGTGCCAGCACCCTTGACTCCGAGCAGTACTTC. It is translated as CASTLDSEQYF.

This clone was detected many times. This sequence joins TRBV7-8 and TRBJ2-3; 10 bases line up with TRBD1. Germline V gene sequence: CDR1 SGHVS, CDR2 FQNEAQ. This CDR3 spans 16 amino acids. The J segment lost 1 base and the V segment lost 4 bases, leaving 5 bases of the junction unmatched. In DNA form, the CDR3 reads TGTGCCAGCAGCTCGCGGGGACAGGGGCGCACAGATACGCAGTATTTT. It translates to CASSSRGQGRTDTQYF.

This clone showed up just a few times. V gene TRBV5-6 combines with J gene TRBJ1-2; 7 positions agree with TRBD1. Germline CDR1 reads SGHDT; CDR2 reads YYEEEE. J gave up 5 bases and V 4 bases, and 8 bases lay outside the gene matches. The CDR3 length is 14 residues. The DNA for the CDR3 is TGTGCCAGCAGCCAGGACAGGAGTCCGTATGGCTACACCTTC. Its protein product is CASSQDRSPYGYTF.

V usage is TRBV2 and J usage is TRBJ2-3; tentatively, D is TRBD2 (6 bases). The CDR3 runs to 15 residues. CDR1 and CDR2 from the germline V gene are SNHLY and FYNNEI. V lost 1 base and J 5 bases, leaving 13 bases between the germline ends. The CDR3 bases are TGTGCCAGCAGTGAAGGCCCTTGGGGGGTAGATACGCAGTATTTT. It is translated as CASSEGPWGVDTQYF.